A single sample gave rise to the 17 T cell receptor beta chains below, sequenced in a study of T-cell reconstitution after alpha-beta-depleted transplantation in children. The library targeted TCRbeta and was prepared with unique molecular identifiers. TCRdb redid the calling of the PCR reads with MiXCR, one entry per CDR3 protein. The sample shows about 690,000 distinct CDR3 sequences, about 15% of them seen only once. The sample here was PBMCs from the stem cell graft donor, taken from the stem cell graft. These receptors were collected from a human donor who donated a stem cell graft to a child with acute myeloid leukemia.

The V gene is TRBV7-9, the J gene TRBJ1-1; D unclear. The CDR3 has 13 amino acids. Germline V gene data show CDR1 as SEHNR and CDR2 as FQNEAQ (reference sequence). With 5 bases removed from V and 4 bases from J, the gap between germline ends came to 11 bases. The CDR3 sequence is CASSTAVGTEAFF. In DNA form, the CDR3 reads TGTGCCAGCAGCACAGCAGTGGGCACTGAAGCTTTCTTT. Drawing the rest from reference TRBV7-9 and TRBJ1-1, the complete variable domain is DTGVSQNPRHKITKRGQNVTFRCDPISEHNRLYWYRQTLGQGPEFLTYFQNEAQLEKSRLLSDRFSAERPKGSFSTLEIQRTEQGDSAMYLCASSTAVGTEAFFGQGTRLTVV.

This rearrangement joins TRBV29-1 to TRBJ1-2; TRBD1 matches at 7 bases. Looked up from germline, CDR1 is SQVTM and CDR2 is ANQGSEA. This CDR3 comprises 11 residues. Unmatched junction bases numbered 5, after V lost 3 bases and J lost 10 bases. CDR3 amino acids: CSVEAGGLYTF. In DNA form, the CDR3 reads TGCAGCGTTGAGGCAGGGGGACTCTACACCTTC.

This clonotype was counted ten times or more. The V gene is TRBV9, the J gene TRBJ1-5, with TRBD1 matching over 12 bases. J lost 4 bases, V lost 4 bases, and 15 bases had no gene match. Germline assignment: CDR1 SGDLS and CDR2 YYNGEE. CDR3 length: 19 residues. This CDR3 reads CASSSADPGQGARNQPQHF. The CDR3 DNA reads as TGTGCCAGCAGCTCAGCAGACCCGGGACAGGGGGCTCGGAATCAGCCCCAGCATTTT.

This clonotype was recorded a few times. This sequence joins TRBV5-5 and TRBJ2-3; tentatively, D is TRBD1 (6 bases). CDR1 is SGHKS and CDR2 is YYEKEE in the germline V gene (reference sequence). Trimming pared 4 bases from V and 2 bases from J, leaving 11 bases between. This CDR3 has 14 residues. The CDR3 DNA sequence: TGTGCCAGCAGCCCACAGGGTAACACAGATACGCAGTATTTT. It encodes CASSPQGNTDTQYF.

CDR3 protein: CASSFERGAYNEQFF. The CDR3 region has the DNA TGCGCCAGCAGCTTCGAGCGGGGGGCTTACAATGAGCAGTTCTTC. The V call is TRBV5-1, the J call TRBJ2-1; 9 nucleotides line up with TRBD2. The V and J ends lost 2 bases and 4 bases, in that order; junction bases with no gene match: 4. Germline V lookup: CDR1 SGHRS, CDR2 YFSETQ. This CDR3 contains 15 residues.

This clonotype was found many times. The CDR3 sequence: CSLVGGHSYEQYF. CDR3 DNA sequence: TGCAGTCTGGTAGGGGGACATAGCTACGAGCAGTACTTC. J is TRBJ2-7 and V is TRBV20-1, with D tentatively TRBD1 (6 bases). V dropped 8 bases and J dropped 3 bases, with 17 bases sitting between them. The CDR3 spans 13 residues. The germline V gene has CDR1 DFQATT and CDR2 SNEGSKA (reference sequence).

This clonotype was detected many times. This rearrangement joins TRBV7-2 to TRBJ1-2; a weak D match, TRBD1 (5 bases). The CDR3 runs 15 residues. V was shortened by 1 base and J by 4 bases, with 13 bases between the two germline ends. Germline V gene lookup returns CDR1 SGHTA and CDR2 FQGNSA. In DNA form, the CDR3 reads TGTGCCAGCAGCTTAGATAAGGGGTCTGGCTATGGCTACACCTTC. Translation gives CASSLDKGSGYGYTF.

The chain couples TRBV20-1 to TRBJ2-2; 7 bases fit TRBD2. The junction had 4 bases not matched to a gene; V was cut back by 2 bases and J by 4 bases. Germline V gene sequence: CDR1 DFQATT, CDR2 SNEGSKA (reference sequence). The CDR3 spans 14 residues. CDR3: CSARPAGPTGELFF. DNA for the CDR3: TGCAGTGCTAGACCAGCGGGGCCCACCGGGGAGCTGTTTTTT.

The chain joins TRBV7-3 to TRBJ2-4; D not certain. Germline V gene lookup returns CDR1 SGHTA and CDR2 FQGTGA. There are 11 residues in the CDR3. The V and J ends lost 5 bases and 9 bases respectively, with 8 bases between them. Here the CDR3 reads CASSPLAIQYF. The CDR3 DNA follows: TGTGCCAGCAGCCCCTTAGCCATTCAGTACTTC.

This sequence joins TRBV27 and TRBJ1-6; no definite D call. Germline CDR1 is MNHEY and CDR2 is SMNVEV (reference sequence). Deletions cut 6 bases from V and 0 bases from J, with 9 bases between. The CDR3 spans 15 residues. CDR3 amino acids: CASRPPSSYNSPLHF. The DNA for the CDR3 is TGTGCCAGCAGGCCACCCAGCTCCTATAATTCACCCCTCCACTTT.

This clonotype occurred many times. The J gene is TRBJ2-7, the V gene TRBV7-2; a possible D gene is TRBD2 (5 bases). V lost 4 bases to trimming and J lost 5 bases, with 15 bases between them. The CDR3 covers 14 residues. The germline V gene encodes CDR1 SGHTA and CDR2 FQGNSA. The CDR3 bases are TGTGCCAGCAGCTCTCAACGGGGAATGCACGAGCAGTACTTC. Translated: CASSSQRGMHEQYF.

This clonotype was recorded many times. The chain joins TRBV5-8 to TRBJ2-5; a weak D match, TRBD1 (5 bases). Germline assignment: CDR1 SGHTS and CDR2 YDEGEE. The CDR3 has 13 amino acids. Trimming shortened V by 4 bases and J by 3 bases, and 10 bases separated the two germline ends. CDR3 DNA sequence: TGTGCCAGCAGCCCTGGGGCGGAAGAGACCCAGTACTTC. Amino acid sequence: CASSPGAEETQYF.

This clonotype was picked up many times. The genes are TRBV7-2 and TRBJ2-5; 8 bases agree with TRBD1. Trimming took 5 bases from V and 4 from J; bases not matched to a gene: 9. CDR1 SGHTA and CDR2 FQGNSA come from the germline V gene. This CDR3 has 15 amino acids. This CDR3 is CASSPGQGNGETQYF. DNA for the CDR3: TGTGCCAGCAGCCCTGGACAGGGTAATGGAGAGACCCAGTACTTC. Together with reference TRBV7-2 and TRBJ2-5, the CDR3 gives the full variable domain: GAGVSQSPSNKVTEKGKDVELRCDPISGHTALYWYRQSLGQGLEFLIYFQGNSAPDKSGLPSDRFSAERTGGSVSTLTIQRTQQEDSAVYLCASSPGQGNGETQYFGPGTRLLVL.

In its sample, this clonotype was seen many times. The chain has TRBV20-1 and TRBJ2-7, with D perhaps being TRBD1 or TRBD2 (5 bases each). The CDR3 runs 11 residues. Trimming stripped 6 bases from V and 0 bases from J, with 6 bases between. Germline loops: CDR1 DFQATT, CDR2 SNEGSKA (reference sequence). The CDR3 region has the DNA TGCAGTGCGGGGGTCTCCTACGAGCAGTACTTC. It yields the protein CSAGVSYEQYF.

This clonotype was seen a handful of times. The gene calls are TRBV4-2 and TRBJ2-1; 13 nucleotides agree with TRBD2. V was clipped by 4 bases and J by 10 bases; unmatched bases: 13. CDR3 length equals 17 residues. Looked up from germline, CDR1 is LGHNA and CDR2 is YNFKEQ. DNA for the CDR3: TGTGCCAGCAGCCCCAACCCGACTAGCGGGGGGCCAGGGGAGCAGTTCTTC. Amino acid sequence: CASSPNPTSGGPGEQFF.

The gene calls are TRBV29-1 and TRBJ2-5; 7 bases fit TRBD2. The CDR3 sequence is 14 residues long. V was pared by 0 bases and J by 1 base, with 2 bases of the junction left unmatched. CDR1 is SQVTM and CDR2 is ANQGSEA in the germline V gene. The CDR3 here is CSVEEGGFQETQYF. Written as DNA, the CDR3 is TGCAGCGTTGAAGAGGGGGGGTTCCAAGAGACCCAGTACTTC.

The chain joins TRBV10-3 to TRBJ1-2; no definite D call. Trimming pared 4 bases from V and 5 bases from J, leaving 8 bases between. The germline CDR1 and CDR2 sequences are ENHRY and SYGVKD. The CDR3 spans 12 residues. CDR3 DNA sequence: TGTGCCATCAGTGGACAAGAGTATGGCTACACCTTC. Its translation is CAISGQEYGYTF.